This TCR beta chain is from a study of blood T cell repertoires in COVID-19. Study context: The origin of the acute and convalescent COVID-19 samples was the United States, Italy and Spain. T cells, B-cell-depleted T cells, or PBMCs provided the cDNA or gDNA that served as material.

The CDR3 runs to 14 residues. Germline CDR1 MNHNS, CDR2 SASEGT. V shed 2 bases, J shed 6 bases, and the junction held 4 bases outside the gene matches. Across fewer than 25 US areas, participants ranged in age from 18 to 89 years. Donors in Cohort 3 counted as recovered after two negative PCRs, clearance, or symptom resolution. This clone is a singleton in its sample. Data came from immunoSEQ multiplex PCR; TCRdb stores just in-frame clones and leaves some out. Of roughly 330,000 clones in the sample, around 90% were seen once. This TCR was sampled from a man in his thirties or forties who had recovered from COVID-19. This chain links TRBV6-1 with TRBJ1-2, with 9 bases identical to TRBD1. The material sequenced was PBMCs or T cells enriched from blood (not recorded which). The CDR3 region has the DNA TGTGCCAGCAGTGAAAGGGGACAGGGTGATGGCTACACCTTC. The encoded protein is CASSERGQGDGYTF.